This TCR beta chain is from a study of blood T cell repertoires in COVID-19. The assay was immunoSEQ multiplex PCR, and TCRdb's table has in-frame clones only and misses some. The table shows 150,000 to 200,000 clones, with approximately 83% occurring only once. Sequenced: peripheral blood. The TCR originated in a woman between 55 and 75 years old with acute or convalescent COVID-19.

In nucleotides, the CDR3 is TGCGCCAGCAGCCAAGATCTGGCGGGGAACACTGAAGCTTTCTTT. Its protein is CASSQDLAGNTEAFF. The chain carries TRBV4-3 and TRBJ1-1, with D hard to call. Trimming pared 0 bases from V and 1 base from J, leaving 9 bases between. CDR1 and CDR2 (germline): LGHNA, YSLEER. CDR3 length equals 15 residues.